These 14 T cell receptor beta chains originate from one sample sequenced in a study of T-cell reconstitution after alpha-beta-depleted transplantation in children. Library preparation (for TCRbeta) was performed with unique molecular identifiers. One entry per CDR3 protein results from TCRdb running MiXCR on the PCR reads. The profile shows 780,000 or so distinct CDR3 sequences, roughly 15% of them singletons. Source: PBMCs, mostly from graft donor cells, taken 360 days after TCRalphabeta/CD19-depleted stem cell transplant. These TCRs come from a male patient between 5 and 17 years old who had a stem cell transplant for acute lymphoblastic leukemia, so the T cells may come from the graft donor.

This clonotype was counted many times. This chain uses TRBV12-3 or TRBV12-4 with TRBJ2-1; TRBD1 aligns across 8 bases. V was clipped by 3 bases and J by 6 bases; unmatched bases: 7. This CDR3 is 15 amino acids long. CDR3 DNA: TGTGCCAGCAGTTTGAGGACAGGGACTTTCAATGAGCAGTTCTTC. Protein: CASSLRTGTFNEQFF.

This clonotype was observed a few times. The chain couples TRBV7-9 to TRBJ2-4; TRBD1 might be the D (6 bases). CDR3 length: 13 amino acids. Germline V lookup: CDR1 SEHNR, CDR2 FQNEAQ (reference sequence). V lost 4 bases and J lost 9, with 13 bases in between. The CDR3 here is CASSSRDKGIQYF. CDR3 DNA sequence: TGTGCCAGCAGCTCCCGGGACAAGGGCATTCAGTACTTC.

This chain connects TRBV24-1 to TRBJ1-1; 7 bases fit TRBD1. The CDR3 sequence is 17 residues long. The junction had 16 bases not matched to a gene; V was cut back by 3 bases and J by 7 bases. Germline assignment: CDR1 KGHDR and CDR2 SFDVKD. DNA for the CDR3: TGTGCCACCAGTGATCCGCTCCGGGACAGTCAGACCTTTGAAGCTTTCTTT. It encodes CATSDPLRDSQTFEAFF.

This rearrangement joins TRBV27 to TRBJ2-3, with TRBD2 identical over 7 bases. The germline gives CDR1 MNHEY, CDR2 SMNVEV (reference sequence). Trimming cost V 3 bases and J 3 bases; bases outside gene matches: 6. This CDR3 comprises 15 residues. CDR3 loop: CASSFRLAVTDTQYF. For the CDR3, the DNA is TGTGCCAGCAGTTTCAGGCTAGCGGTGACAGATACGCAGTATTTT.

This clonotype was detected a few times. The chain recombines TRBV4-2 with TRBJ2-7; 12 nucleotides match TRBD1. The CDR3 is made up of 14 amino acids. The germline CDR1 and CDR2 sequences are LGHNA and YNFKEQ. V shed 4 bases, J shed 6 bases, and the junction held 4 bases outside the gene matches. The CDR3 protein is CASSPRDRGLEQYF. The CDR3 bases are TGTGCCAGCAGCCCTCGGGACAGGGGGCTCGAGCAGTACTTC.

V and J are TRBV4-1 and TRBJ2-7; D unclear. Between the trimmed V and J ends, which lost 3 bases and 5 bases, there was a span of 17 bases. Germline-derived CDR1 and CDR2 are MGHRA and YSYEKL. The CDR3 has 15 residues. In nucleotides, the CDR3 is TGCGCCAGCAGCCAGGCGGAGATAAGAGGCGACGAGCAGTACTTC. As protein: CASSQAEIRGDEQYF.

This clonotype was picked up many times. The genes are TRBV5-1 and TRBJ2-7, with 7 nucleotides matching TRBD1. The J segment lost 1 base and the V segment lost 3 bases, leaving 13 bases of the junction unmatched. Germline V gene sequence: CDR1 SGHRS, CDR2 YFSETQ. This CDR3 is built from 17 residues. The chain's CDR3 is CASSYYRTGSLSYEQYF. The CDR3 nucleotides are TGCGCCAGCAGCTACTACCGGACAGGCTCGTTATCCTACGAGCAGTACTTC.

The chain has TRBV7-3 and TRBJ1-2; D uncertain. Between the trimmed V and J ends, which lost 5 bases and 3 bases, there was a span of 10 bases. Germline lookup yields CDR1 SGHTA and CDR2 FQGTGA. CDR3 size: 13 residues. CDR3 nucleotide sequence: TGTGCCAGCAGCGAACACCCTGACTATGGCTACACCTTC. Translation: CASSEHPDYGYTF.

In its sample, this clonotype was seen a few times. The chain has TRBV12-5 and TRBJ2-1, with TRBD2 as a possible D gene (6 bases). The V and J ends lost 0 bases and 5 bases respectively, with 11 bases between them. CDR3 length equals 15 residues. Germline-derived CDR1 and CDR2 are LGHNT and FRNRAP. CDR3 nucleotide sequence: TGTGCTAGTGGTTTGGTTTGGAGGGACCACAATGAGCAGTTCTTC. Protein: CASGLVWRDHNEQFF.

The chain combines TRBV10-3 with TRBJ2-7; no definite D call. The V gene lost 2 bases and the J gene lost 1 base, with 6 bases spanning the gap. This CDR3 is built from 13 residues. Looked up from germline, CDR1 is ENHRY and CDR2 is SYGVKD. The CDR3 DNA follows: TGTGCCATCAGTGAGGGTAGATCCTACGAGCAGTACTTC. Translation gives CAISEGRSYEQYF.

In nucleotides, the CDR3 is TGCGCCAGCAGCCAAAAGGGAGACTCCGGGACCAAGGACTACGAGCAGTACTTC. This sequence encodes CASSQKGDSGTKDYEQYF. The gene calls are TRBV5-1 and TRBJ2-7; D tentatively reads TRBD1 or TRBD2 (5 bases each). Germline values: CDR1 SGHRS, CDR2 YFSETQ. V gave up 4 bases and J gave up 3 bases, with 26 bases separating them. The length of the CDR3 is 18 residues. Variable domain in full (rest from reference TRBV5-1 and TRBJ2-7): KAGVTQTPRYLIKTRGQQVTLSCSPISGHRSVSWYQQTPGQGLQFLFEYFSETQRNKGNFPGRFSGRQFSNSRSEMNVSTLELGDSALYLCASSQKGDSGTKDYEQYFGPGTRLTVT.

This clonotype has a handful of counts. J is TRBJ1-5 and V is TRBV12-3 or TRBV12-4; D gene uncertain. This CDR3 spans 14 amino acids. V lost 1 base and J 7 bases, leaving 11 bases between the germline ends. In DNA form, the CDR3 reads TGTGCCAGCAGTTTAGGCCCTCTCGGCCAGCCCCAGCATTTT. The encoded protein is CASSLGPLGQPQHF.

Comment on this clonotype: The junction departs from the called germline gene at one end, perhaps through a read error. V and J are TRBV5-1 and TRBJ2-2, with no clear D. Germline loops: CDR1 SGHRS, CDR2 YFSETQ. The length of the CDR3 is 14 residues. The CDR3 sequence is CTSSQTVRVGELFF. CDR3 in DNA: TGCACCAGCAGTCAGACCGTCCGGGTCGGGGAGCTGTTTTTT.

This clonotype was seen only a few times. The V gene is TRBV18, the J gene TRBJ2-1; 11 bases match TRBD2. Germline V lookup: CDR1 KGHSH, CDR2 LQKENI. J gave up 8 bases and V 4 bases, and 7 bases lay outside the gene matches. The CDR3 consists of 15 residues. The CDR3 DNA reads TGTGCCAGCTCACTAAGACTAGCGGGGACGGATGAGCAGTTCTTC. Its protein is CASSLRLAGTDEQFF.